Listed below are T cell receptor beta chains from one sample, sequenced in a study of blood T cell repertoires in COVID-19. The table came from immunoSEQ multiplex PCR; TCRdb's copy has only in-frame clones and leaves some out. In the table there are 160,000 or so clones, roughly 93% of which are singletons. The material sequenced was peripheral blood. The receptors shown here come from a man younger than 35 with acute or convalescent COVID-19. Each CDR3 is given without its conserved first and last residue. Part of the rows lack a size; the others show once, few, many or a class for expanded clones.

j_call clone_size cdr3_length v_call cdr3_aa
TRBJ1-1 . 11 TRBV27 ASSLGENTEAF
TRBJ2-7 once 11 TRBV2 ASSLAGWDEQY
TRBJ2-2 few 15 TRBV9 ASSVGYERANTGELF
TRBJ1-3 . 14 TRBV9 ASSVDTGQGADTIY
TRBJ2-1 . 13 TRBV5-1 ASSLGGTSYNEQF
TRBJ1-2 . 11 TRBV6-5 ASSRGQNYGYT
TRBJ1-1 . 13 TRBV5-4 ASSFAGQGYTEAF
TRBJ1-2 . 13 TRBV6-1 ASSEGTGGTYGYT
TRBJ2-7 . 11 TRBV27 ASSLRQNYEQY
TRBJ1-1 . 12 TRBV2 ANMDGRGGTEAF
TRBJ1-5 . 11 TRBV30 AWSVQQNQPQH
TRBJ2-1 few 15 TRBV15 ATSREQAGESYNEQF
TRBJ2-7 . 11 TRBV14 ASSPLPRGEQY
TRBJ2-2 once 14 TRBV19 ASSITGIQGAGELF
TRBJ2-7 . 12 TRBV15 ATRYGVGAGEQY
TRBJ2-7 once 13 TRBV7-8 ASSLATGLSYEQY
TRBJ1-3 . 16 TRBV2 ASSVERDRPRSGNTIY
TRBJ1-5 . 11 TRBV7-2 ASSLRGGQPQH
TRBJ2-7 . 10 TRBV19 ASSPGNYEQY
TRBJ1-2 . 9 TRBV19 ASRGQGGYT
TRBJ2-1 . 12 TRBV9 ASSVEPANNEQF
TRBJ1-2 . 13 TRBV29-1 SAGQGAGFYGGYT
TRBJ2-5 . 13 TRBV24-1 ATSDPSGVQETQY
TRBJ2-7 . 14 TRBV6-5 ASSYRGTESSYEQY
TRBJ2-2 . 11 TRBV2 ASRDRDTGELF
TRBJ1-3 . 14 TRBV5-1 ASRDTTGGSGNTIY
TRBJ2-7 . 11 TRBV18 ASRQGISYEQY
TRBJ1-4 . 13 TRBV9 ASSARMGGSEKLF
TRBJ1-1 few 12 TRBV19 ASKREMGVDEAF
TRBJ1-1 . 11 TRBV25-1 ASSEQSNTEAF
TRBJ1-2 . 17 TRBV7-8 ASSLEMASLDRINYGYT
TRBJ1-4 . 12 TRBV24-1 ATTRTGADEKLF
TRBJ2-1 once 15 TRBV5-1 ASSLEPGAVSYNEQF
TRBJ2-3 . 13 TRBV24-1 ATSSHLCIMFTQY
TRBJ1-2 . 12 TRBV2 ASSRQGADYGYT
TRBJ2-5 . 18 TRBV30 AWIPTTGGLADPSWETQY
TRBJ2-3 . 13 TRBV2 ASSWGDLSTDTQY
TRBJ1-5 . 13 TRBV25-1 ASSRTGGSNQPQH
TRBJ1-2 . 15 TRBV7-9 ASSVGQYNRANYGYT
TRBJ2-2 . 11 TRBV18 ASSPQATGELF
TRBJ2-7 . 13 TRBV2 ASRSLAGVPYEQY
TRBJ2-3 . 12 TRBV7-8 ASSVDILPDTQY
TRBJ1-2 many 15 TRBV19 ASSIRTLSEVSYGYT
TRBJ2-7 . 12 TRBV5-1 ASSRDSVVYEQY
TRBJ2-3 . 13 TRBV6-1 ASSEQWYPRGQSY
TRBJ2-7 . 13 TRBV24-1 ATSDPGTGDYEQY
TRBJ2-1 . 13 TRBV11-3 ASSLGTSGGHEQF
TRBJ1-2 . 13 TRBV24-1 ATQKTGGDRYGYT
TRBJ2-1 once 13 TRBV24-1 ATSEKDRYYNEQF
TRBJ2-2 . 13 TRBV18 ASSPQGQGTGELF
TRBJ2-7 . 13 TRBV19 ASSRTHGGLYEQY
TRBJ1-4 . 12 TRBV7-9 ASSWGGTNEKLF
TRBJ2-5 once 14 TRBV19 ASSVRLAGAQETQY
TRBJ1-2 . 11 TRBV3-1/TRBV3-2 ASSRRQIYGYT
TRBJ2-7 . 13 TRBV5-1 ASTSTAGGPYEQY
TRBJ2-1 . 10 TRBV5-8 ASSSTSNEQF
TRBJ2-1 many 15 TRBV18 ASSPLTSGNSYNEQF
TRBJ1-2 . 11 TRBV6-5 ASVDTRRGGYT
TRBJ1-2 . 11 TRBV27 ASSLATGYGYT